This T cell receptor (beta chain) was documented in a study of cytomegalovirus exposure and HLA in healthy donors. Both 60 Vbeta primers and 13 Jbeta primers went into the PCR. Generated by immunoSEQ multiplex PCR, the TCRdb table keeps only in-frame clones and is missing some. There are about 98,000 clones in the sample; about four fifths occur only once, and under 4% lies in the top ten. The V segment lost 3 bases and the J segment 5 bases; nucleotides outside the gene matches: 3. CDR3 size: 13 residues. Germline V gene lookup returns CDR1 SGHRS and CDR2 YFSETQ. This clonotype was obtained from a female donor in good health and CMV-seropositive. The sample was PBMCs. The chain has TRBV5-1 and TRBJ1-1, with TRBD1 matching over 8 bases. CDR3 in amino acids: CASSSGTGTEAFF. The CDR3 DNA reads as TGCGCCAGCAGCTCAGGGACAGGTACTGAAGCTTTCTTT.